This TCR beta chain stems from a study of human T cells and chemical hapten exposure. Time point noted: pre-sensitization, week 0. As to treatment: therapeutic diphenylcyclopropenone sensitization with weekly scalp DPC. Ahead of applying each patch test, blood was sampled. Concerning this clonotype: Its antigen is not identified.

One entry per CDR3 protein results from TCRdb running MiXCR on the RACE reads. Counted here are about 180,000 distinct CDR3 sequences, around 30% occurring once; the ten biggest clones make up about 2.7%. CDR3 length: 13 amino acids. The germline CDR1 and CDR2 sequences are SGHRS and YFSETQ. V lost 0 bases and J lost 8, with 11 bases in between. Whole-study findings and limits: While controls formed fewer of them, expanded TCRs formed significantly more large CDR3 similarity clusters.

Specimen: whole blood, collected in connection with sensitization to the hapten diphenylcyclopropenone (DPC). This TCR derives from a woman aged 25 to 39 with alopecia areata. Some clones in this sample may be carry-over from other donors' samples. The rearrangement links TRBV5-1 to TRBJ1-2; D ambiguous. Here the CDR3 reads CASSLVSEGGYTF. CDR3 DNA sequence: TGCGCCAGCAGCTTGGTCTCAGAGGGCGGCTACACCTTC.